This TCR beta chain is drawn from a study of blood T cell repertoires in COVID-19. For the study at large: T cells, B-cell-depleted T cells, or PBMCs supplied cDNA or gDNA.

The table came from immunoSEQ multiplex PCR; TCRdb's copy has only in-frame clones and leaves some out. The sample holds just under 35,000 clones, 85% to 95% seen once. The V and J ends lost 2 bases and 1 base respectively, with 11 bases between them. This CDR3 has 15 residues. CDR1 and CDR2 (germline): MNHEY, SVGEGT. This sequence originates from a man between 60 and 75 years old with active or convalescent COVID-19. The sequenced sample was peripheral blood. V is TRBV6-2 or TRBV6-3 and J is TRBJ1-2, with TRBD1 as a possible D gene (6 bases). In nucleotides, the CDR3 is TGTGCCAGCAGTTACGGACAGCGCAATAACTATGGCTACACCTTC. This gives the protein CASSYGQRNNYGYTF.